This TCR beta chain derives from a study of CD8 T cells in Susac syndrome. The germline V and J ends were trimmed by 2 bases and 5 bases, with 12 bases remaining between them. Germline V gene data show CDR1 as DFQATT and CDR2 as SNEGSKA (reference sequence). This CDR3 has 13 amino acids. Study-wide points: The CD4+ T cell repertoire of patients with Susac syndrome showed no detectable clonal expansion.

Random hexamers served to reverse transcribe roughly 0.5 to 1 ug RNA. A multiplex approach, immunoSEQ multiplex PCR, amplified TCR beta CDR3 across 54 Vbeta and 13 Jbeta. TCRdb independently ran MiXCR on the immunoSEQ multiplex PCR reads; one entry per CDR3 protein. The table includes some 190,000 distinct CDR3 sequences, roughly 93% detected once. Concerning this clonotype: As yet, its antigen is unknown.

The sequenced target, TCR beta, came from blood CD8+ and CD4+ T cells. The sample taken for sequencing was CD4+ T cells from PBMCs. The chain combines TRBV20-1 with TRBJ1-1; possibly TRBD1 for D (5 bases). This TCR derives from a human donor with Susac syndrome. The CDR3 reads CSARRSGETEAFF. The CDR3 DNA is TGCAGTGCTAGAAGATCGGGGGAAACTGAAGCTTTCTTT.